The sequence of this T cell receptor beta chain was determined in a study of T-cell memory formation after mild COVID-19. This clonotype has ten or more counts. The antigen is undetermined. Via MiXCR, TCRdb re-called the 5' RACE reads, giving one row per CDR3 protein. The sample shows roughly 110,000 distinct CDR3 sequences, around an eighth of them seen only once. General study findings and limits: What remained unconfirmed was the SARS-CoV-2 specificity of second-wave clones peaking on day 37. A balance of CD4 and CD8 characterized clones contracting day 15 to 85, whereas later expanders leaned CD4+. The appearance of some responding clones in pre-infection memory suggested that cross-reactive memory joined.

V gave up 2 bases and J gave up 6 bases; unmatched junction bases: 1. Germline assignment: CDR1 MRHNA and CDR2 SNTAGT. The CDR3 has 15 amino acids. The receptor comes from a man between 18 and 29 years old who had mild COVID-19 (a few samples of this study predate the infection). Cell type and time point are not known. The material sequenced was PBMCs or a T cell subset sorted from them (not recorded which). This chain connects TRBV6-4 to TRBJ2-1; 13 bases fit TRBD2. The CDR3 DNA reads as TGTGCCAGCAGTGACACTAGCGGGGGGGCCAATGAGCAGTTCTTC. This codes for CASSDTSGGANEQFF.